Following are 10 T cell receptor beta chains from one sample sequenced in a study of blood T cell repertoires in COVID-19. The protocol was immunoSEQ multiplex PCR, while the TCRdb copy is restricted to in-frame clones and leaves out a portion. Of more than 300,000 clones listed, about 93% were seen once; the top ten hold roughly 3.3%. What was sequenced was peripheral blood. Receptor source: a woman under 30 who had recovered from COVID-19.

V is TRBV11-2 and J is TRBJ2-5, with TRBD2 matching over 10 bases. Germline loops: CDR1 SGHAT, CDR2 FQNNGV. V shed 1 base, J shed 5 bases, and the junction held 16 bases outside the gene matches. The CDR3 is made up of 19 amino acids. The CDR3 loop is CASSLVGLAGVLMGETQYF. In DNA, the CDR3 is TGTGCCAGCAGCTTAGTCGGGCTAGCGGGAGTGTTAATGGGCGAGACCCAGTACTTC.

The gene calls are TRBV6-6 and TRBJ2-1; D is perhaps TRBD2 (6 bases). CDR3 length equals 12 residues. V was clipped by 7 bases and J by 7 bases, with 11 bases between them. Germline assignment: CDR1 MNHNY and CDR2 SVGAGI (reference sequence). The CDR3 is CASNPGLNEQFF. The DNA for the CDR3 is TGTGCCAGCAACCCGGGACTGAATGAGCAGTTCTTC.

The genes are TRBV5-1 and TRBJ2-3, with 9 bases aligning to TRBD2. This CDR3 is 14 amino acids long. V was pared by 6 bases and J by 3 bases, with 5 bases of the junction left unmatched. From germline, CDR1 is SGHRS and CDR2 YFSETQ. CDR3 DNA: TGCGCCAGCACCTGGGCGGGAGGGACAGATACGCAGTATTTT. It translates to CASTWAGGTDTQYF.

To note about this clone: The sample holds other DNA sequences that translate to the same CDR3. The gene calls are TRBV18 and TRBJ1-6; D perhaps matches TRBD1 (6 bases). The germline V gene encodes CDR1 KGHSH and CDR2 LQKENI. This CDR3 comprises 14 residues. Trimming removed 2 bases from V and 10 bases from J, with 12 bases in between. CDR3 coding DNA: TGTGCCAGCTCACCAGCGGACAGATCCTCACCCCTCCACTTT. It codes for CASSPADRSSPLHF.

This clone was detected only a few times. V is TRBV6-5 and J is TRBJ2-1; the D gene is possibly TRBD2 (6 bases). The V and J ends lost 5 bases and 3 bases respectively, with 14 bases between them. Germline CDR1 and CDR2: MNHEY and SVGAGI. The CDR3 spans 15 residues. The CDR3 loop is CASSPGTYYYNEQFF. The CDR3 DNA is TGTGCCAGCAGTCCCGGGACTTATTACTACAATGAGCAGTTCTTC.

The chain carries TRBV20-1 and TRBJ1-4; the D gene is possibly TRBD1 (6 bases). Trimming stripped 5 bases from V and 13 bases from J, with 14 bases between. The germline CDR1 and CDR2 sequences are DFQATT and SNEGSKA (reference sequence). This CDR3 has 11 residues. In DNA, the CDR3 is TGCAGTGCTTTCAGGGGAGCAAGACTGTTTTTT. This gives the protein CSAFRGARLFF.

The chain carries TRBV4-3 and TRBJ2-1; 14 nucleotides align to TRBD2. The CDR3 totals 16 residues. The ends lost 3 bases at V and 8 bases at J; junction bases unmatched: 6. Germline assignment: CDR1 LGHNA and CDR2 YSLEER. This CDR3 reads CASSQSGTSGSDEQFF. As DNA, the CDR3 is TGCGCCAGCAGCCAGTCCGGGACTAGCGGGAGTGATGAGCAGTTCTTC.

J is TRBJ1-2 and V is TRBV14, with 9 bases identical to TRBD1. The germline gives CDR1 SGHDN, CDR2 FVKESK. With 3 bases clipped from V and 5 bases from J, the junction kept 19 bases outside the gene matches. The CDR3 runs 19 residues. The CDR3 here is CASSQLNRGRTTRPYGYTF. DNA of the CDR3: TGTGCCAGCAGCCAGCTAAACAGGGGGCGCACGACGAGACCGTATGGCTACACCTTC.

This chain connects TRBV11-2 to TRBJ1-2; TRBD1 matches 9 bases. Germline trimming cut 1 base from V and 6 bases from J; bases unmatched to any gene: 3. The CDR3 is 14 residues long. Germline assignment: CDR1 SGHAT and CDR2 FQNNGV. This chain's CDR3 is CASSLGTGGDGYTF. As DNA, the CDR3 is TGTGCCAGCAGCTTAGGAACAGGGGGCGATGGCTACACCTTC.

This clone has a single count. The rearrangement joins TRBV29-1 to TRBJ2-1; maybe TRBD1 (5 bases). This CDR3 is built from 13 residues. Germline CDR1 reads SQVTM; CDR2 reads ANQGSEA. V lost 2 bases and J 9 bases, leaving 14 bases between the germline ends. CDR3 amino acids: CSVERGPSPEQFF. CDR3 bases: TGCAGCGTTGAAAGGGGCCCTTCCCCTGAGCAGTTCTTC.